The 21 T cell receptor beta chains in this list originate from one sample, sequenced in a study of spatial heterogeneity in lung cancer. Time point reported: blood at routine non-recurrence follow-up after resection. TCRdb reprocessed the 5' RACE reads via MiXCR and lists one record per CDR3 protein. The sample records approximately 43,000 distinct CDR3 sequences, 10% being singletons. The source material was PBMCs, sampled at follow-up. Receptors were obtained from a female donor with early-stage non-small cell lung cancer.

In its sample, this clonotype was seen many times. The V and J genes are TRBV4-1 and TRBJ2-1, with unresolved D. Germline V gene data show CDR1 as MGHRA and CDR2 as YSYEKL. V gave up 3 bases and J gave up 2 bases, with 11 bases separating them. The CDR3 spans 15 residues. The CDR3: CASSQEGFPYNEQFF. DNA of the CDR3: TGCGCCAGCAGCCAGGAAGGGTTCCCCTACAATGAGCAGTTCTTC.

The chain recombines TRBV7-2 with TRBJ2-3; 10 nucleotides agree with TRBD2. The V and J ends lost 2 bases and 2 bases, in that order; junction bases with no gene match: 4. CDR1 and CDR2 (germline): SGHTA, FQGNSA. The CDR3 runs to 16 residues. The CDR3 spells CASSLRLAGLTDTQYF. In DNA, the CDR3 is TGTGCCAGCAGCTTACGACTAGCGGGCCTCACAGATACGCAGTATTTT.

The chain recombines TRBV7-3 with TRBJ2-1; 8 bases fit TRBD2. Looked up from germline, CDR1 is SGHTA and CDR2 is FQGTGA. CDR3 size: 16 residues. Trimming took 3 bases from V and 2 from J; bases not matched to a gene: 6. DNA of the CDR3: TGTGCCAGCAGCTTTAGCGGGGAGCCAACCTACAATGAGCAGTTCTTC. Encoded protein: CASSFSGEPTYNEQFF.

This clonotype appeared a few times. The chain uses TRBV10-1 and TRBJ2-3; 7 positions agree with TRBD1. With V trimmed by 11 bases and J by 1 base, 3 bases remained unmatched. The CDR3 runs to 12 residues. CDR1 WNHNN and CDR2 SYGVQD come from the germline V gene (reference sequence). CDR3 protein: CARQGRTDTQYF. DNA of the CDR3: TGCGCCCGACAGGGACGCACAGATACGCAGTATTTT.

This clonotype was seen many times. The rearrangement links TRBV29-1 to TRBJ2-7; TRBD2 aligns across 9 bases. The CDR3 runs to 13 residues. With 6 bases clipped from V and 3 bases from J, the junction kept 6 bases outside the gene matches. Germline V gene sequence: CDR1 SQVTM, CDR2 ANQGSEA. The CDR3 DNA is TGCAGCGTGCAAGCGGGGGGAAGCTACGAGCAGTACTTC. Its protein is CSVQAGGSYEQYF.

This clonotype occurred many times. CDR3 region: CASSSQTSDTDTQYF. The CDR3 DNA sequence: TGTGCCAGCAGCTCCCAGACTAGCGATACAGATACGCAGTATTTT. The V and J genes are TRBV13 and TRBJ2-3, with 8 bases matching TRBD2. V was clipped by 4 bases and J by 3 bases; unmatched bases: 6. The CDR3 covers 15 residues. Germline CDR1 PRHDT, CDR2 FYEKMQ (reference sequence).

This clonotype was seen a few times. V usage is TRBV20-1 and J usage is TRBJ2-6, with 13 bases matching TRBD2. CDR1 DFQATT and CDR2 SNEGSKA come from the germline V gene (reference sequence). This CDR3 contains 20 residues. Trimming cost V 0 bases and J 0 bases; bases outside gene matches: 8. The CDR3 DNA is TGCAGTGCTAGAGATTTACGTGGACTAGCGGGAGTCTCTGGGGCCAACGTCCTGACTTTC. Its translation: CSARDLRGLAGVSGANVLTF.

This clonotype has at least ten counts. The CDR3 region is CASSSSTRGYEQYF. Written as DNA, the CDR3 is TGTGCCAGCAGTTCCTCAACCCGGGGCTACGAGCAGTACTTC. The chain has TRBV6-2 or TRBV6-3 and TRBJ2-7; D may be TRBD2 (5 bases). The CDR3 has 14 residues. V was cut by 4 bases and J by 3 bases, with 13 bases left in between. Per germline, CDR1 MNHEY and CDR2 SVGEGT.

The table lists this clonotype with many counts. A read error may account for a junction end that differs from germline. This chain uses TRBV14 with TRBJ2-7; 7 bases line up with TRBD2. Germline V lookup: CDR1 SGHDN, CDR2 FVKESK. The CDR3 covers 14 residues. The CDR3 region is CASSQGPMSAGYNF. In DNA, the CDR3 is TGTGCCAGCAGCCAAGGTCCCATGTCAGCGGGGTATAACTTC.

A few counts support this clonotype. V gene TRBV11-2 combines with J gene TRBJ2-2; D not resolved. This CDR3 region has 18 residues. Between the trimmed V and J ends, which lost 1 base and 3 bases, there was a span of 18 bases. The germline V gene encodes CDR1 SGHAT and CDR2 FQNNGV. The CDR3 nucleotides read TGTGCCAGCAGCTTAGTGTCCGCAGGCAGGCTTTACACCGGGGAGCTGTTTTTT. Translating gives CASSLVSAGRLYTGELFF.

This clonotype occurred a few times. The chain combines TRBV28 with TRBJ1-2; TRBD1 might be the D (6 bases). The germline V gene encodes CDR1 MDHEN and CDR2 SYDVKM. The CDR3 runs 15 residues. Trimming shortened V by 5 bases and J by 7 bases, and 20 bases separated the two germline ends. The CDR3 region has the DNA TGTGCCAGCAGTCCCCCACAGGGTTTCGTCAGTGGCTACACCTTC. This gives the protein CASSPPQGFVSGYTF.

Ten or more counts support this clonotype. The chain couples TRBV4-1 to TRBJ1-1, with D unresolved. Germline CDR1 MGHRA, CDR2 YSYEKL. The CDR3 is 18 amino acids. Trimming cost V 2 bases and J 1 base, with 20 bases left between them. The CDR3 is CASSQRFPPVLPNTEAFF. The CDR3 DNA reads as TGCGCCAGCAGCCAACGTTTTCCCCCCGTTCTTCCGAACACTGAAGCTTTCTTT.

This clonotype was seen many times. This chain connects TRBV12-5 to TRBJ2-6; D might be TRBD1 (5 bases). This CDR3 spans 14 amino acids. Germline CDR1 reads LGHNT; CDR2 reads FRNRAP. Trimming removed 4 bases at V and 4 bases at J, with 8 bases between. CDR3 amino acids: CASGSGLGANVLTF. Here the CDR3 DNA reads TGTGCTAGTGGTTCAGGGCTCGGGGCCAACGTCCTGACTTTC.

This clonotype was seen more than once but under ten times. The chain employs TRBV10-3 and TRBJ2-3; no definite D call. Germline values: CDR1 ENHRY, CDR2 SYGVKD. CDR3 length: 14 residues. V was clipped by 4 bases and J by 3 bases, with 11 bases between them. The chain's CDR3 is CAISGSSGTDTQYF. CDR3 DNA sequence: TGTGCCATCAGTGGAAGCTCCGGAACAGATACGCAGTATTTT.

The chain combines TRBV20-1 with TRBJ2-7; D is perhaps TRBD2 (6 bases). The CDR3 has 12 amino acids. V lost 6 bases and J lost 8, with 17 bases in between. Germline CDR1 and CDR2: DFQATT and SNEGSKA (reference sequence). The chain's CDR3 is CSAGGPLPQQYF. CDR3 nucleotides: TGCAGTGCGGGGGGACCACTTCCACAGCAGTACTTC.

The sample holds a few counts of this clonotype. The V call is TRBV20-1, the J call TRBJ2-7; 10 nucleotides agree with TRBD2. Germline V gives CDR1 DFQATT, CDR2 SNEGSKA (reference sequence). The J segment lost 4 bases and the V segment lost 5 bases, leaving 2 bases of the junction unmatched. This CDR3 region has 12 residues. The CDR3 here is CSAASGGYEQYF. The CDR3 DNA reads TGCAGTGCTGCTAGCGGGGGTTACGAGCAGTACTTC.

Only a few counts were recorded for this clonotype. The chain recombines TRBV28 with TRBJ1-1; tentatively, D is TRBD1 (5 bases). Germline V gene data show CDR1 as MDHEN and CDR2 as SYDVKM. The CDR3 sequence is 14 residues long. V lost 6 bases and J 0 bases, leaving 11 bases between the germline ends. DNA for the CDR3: TGTGCCAGCAGACTCGACAGTATGAACACTGAAGCTTTCTTT. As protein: CASRLDSMNTEAFF. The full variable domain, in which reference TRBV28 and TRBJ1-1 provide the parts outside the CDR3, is DVKVTQSSRYLVKRTGEKVFLECVQDMDHENMFWYRQDPGLGLRLIYFSYDVKMKEKGDIPEGYSVSREKKERFSLILESASTNQTSMYLCASRLDSMNTEAFFGQGTRLTVV.

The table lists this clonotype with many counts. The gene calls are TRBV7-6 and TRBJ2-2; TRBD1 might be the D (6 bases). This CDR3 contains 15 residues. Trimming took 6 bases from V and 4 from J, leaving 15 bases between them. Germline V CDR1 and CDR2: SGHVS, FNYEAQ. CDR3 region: CASRAQGYGTGELFF. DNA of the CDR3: TGTGCCAGCAGGGCCCAGGGGTACGGCACCGGGGAGCTGTTTTTT.

CDR3 region: CSELGEQETQYF. CDR3 coding DNA: TGCAGCGAACTCGGGGAACAAGAGACCCAGTACTTC. The chain combines TRBV29-1 with TRBJ2-5, with D possibly matching TRBD2 (5 bases). V was clipped by 7 bases and J by 2 bases, with 11 bases between them. Germline loops: CDR1 SQVTM, CDR2 ANQGSEA. CDR3 size: 12 residues.

This CDR3 reads CASLRTSGSTDTQYF. DNA for the CDR3: TGTGCCAGCTTGAGGACTAGCGGGAGCACAGATACGCAGTATTTT. The gene calls are TRBV6-5 and TRBJ2-3, with 11 bases that match TRBD2. The CDR3 consists of 15 residues. V dropped 8 bases and J dropped 0; count of bases not matched to a gene: 4. Germline lookup yields CDR1 MNHEY and CDR2 SVGAGI.

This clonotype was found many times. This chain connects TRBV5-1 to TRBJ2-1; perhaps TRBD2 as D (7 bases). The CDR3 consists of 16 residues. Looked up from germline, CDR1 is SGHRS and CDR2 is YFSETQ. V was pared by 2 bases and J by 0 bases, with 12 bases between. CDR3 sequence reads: CASSLSGGTSYNEQFF. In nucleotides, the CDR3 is TGCGCCAGCAGCTTATCGGGGGGCACCTCCTACAATGAGCAGTTCTTC.